This is a list of T cell receptor beta chains from one sample in a study of human T cells and chemical hapten exposure. Via MiXCR, TCRdb re-called the RACE reads, giving one row per CDR3 protein. The sample contains about 400,000 distinct CDR3 sequences, just under 6.5% of which appear only once. The sample was whole blood, taken in connection with sensitization to the hapten diphenylcyclopropenone (DPC). These receptors were collected from a woman aged 18-29 years with alopecia areata. Some clones in this sample may be carry-over from other donors' samples. Each CDR3 is given with its conserved first and last residue. The order of the fields is J gene, V gene, clone size, D gene, CDR3 length, CDR3 DNA, CDR3 protein. D genes are given only for firm matches. Clone size is given for some rows only: seen once, a few or many times, or a class if the clone is expanded.

j_call: TRBJ1-1
v_call: TRBV20-1
clone_size: few
d_call: TRBD1
cdr3_length: 20
cdr3_nt: TGCAGTGCTAGCGTCATAAAAGAATACCGGGACAGGCGATTGAACACTGAAGCTTTCTTT
cdr3_aa: CSASVIKEYRDRRLNTEAFF

j_call: TRBJ1-5
v_call: TRBV7-8
clone_size: many
d_call: TRBD1
cdr3_length: 15
cdr3_nt: TGTGCCAGCAGCTTAGGACAGGGCGCCAATCAGCCCCAGCATTTT
cdr3_aa: CASSLGQGANQPQHF

j_call: TRBJ2-7
v_call: TRBV21-1
clone_size: many
d_call: NA
cdr3_length: 15
cdr3_nt: TGTGCCAGCAGCAAAGTCGACAGACGAGGGCGGGAGCAGTACTTC
cdr3_aa: CASSKVDRRGREQYF

j_call: TRBJ2-1
v_call: TRBV10-3
clone_size: few
d_call: TRBD2
cdr3_length: 18
cdr3_nt: TGTGCCATCACCCGGACTAGCGGGGGGGTATTGTCCTACAATGAGCAGTTCTTC
cdr3_aa: CAITRTSGGVLSYNEQFF

j_call: TRBJ1-4
v_call: TRBV6-5
clone_size: many
d_call: NA
cdr3_length: 15
cdr3_nt: TGTGCCAGCACCCGCTCCCCCTTGTCTAATGAAAAACTGTTTTTT
cdr3_aa: CASTRSPLSNEKLFF

j_call: TRBJ2-1
v_call: TRBV24-1
clone_size: few
d_call: NA
cdr3_length: 15
cdr3_nt: TGTGCCACCAGTGATCTACTTGACGGGCACAATGAGCAGTTCTTC
cdr3_aa: CATSDLLDGHNEQFF

j_call: TRBJ2-6
v_call: TRBV7-3
clone_size: many
d_call: NA
cdr3_length: 14
cdr3_nt: TGTGCCAGCAGCTCCCCTGGCGGGGCCAACGTCCTGACTTTC
cdr3_aa: CASSSPGGANVLTF

j_call: TRBJ1-1
v_call: TRBV29-1
clone_size: many
d_call: NA
cdr3_length: 14
cdr3_nt: TGCAGCGTTGAAGCTCGGCAGGTGAACACTGAAGCTTTCTTT
cdr3_aa: CSVEARQVNTEAFF

j_call: TRBJ2-1
v_call: TRBV20-1
clone_size: NA
d_call: TRBD2
cdr3_length: 14
cdr3_nt: TGCAGTGCAGGAGCGGGGGGGGATCGCAATGAGCAGTTCTTC
cdr3_aa: CSAGAGGDRNEQFF

j_call: TRBJ1-6
v_call: TRBV13
clone_size: many
d_call: NA
cdr3_length: 14
cdr3_nt: TGTGCCAGCAGCCTACAGGGTCCTAATTCACCCCTCCACTTT
cdr3_aa: CASSLQGPNSPLHF

j_call: TRBJ1-5
v_call: TRBV25-1
clone_size: many
d_call: TRBD1
cdr3_length: 18
cdr3_nt: TGTGCCAGCAGTGGATACGGGACAGGGTTTGAAGTCGATCAGCCCCAGCATTTT
cdr3_aa: CASSGYGTGFEVDQPQHF

j_call: TRBJ1-5
v_call: TRBV20-1
clone_size: many
d_call: TRBD1
cdr3_length: 15
cdr3_nt: TGCAGTGCGCCCACCACAGGGGAGGTCAATCAGCCCCAGCATTTT
cdr3_aa: CSAPTTGEVNQPQHF

j_call: TRBJ1-1
v_call: TRBV4-1
clone_size: few
d_call: NA
cdr3_length: 14
cdr3_nt: TGCGCCAGCAGCCAAGAAAACAGGGCCACTGAAGCTTTCTTT
cdr3_aa: CASSQENRATEAFF

j_call: TRBJ2-3
v_call: TRBV7-2
clone_size: many
d_call: NA
cdr3_length: 12
cdr3_nt: TGTGCCAGCAGGTCAACTGCGGATACGCAGTATTTT
cdr3_aa: CASRSTADTQYF

j_call: TRBJ2-7
v_call: TRBV28
clone_size: NA
d_call: NA
cdr3_length: 11
cdr3_nt: TGTGCCAGCAGTTTAAGGGTCGAGCAGTACTTC
cdr3_aa: CASSLRVEQYF

j_call: TRBJ2-3
v_call: TRBV3-1
clone_size: NA
d_call: TRBD2
cdr3_length: 18
cdr3_nt: TGTGCCAGCAGCCAAGACCGTCAGCGGGGGGGCAGCACAGATACGCAGTATTTT
cdr3_aa: CASSQDRQRGGSTDTQYF

j_call: TRBJ1-2
v_call: TRBV27
clone_size: NA
d_call: TRBD1
cdr3_length: 13
cdr3_nt: TGTGCCAGCAGCTTGACAGGGGCGGGGGGCTACACCTTC
cdr3_aa: CASSLTGAGGYTF

j_call: TRBJ2-2
v_call: TRBV6-2/TRBV6-3
clone_size: few
d_call: NA
cdr3_length: 16
cdr3_nt: TGTGCCAGCAGTTACTTTGGGGGTCCCACAATCGGGGAGCTGTTTTTT
cdr3_aa: CASSYFGGPTIGELFF